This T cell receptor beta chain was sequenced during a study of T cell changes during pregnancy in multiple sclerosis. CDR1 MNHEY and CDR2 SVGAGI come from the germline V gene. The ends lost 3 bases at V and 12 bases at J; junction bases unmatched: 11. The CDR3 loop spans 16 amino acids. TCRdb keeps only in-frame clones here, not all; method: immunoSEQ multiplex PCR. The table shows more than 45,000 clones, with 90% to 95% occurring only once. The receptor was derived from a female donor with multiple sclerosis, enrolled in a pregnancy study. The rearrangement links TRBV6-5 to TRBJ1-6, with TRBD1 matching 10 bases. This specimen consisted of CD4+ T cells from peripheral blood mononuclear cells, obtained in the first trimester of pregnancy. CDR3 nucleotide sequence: TGTGCCAGCAGTTATTCGACAGGGGGCTTTGGGAGACCCCTCCACTTT. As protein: CASSYSTGGFGRPLHF.